These T cell receptor beta chains were read from a single sample in a study of shared clonotypes between healthy human individuals. Sequenced by immunoSEQ multiplex PCR; TCRdb stores in-frame clones only, minus some. There are about 680,000 clones in the sample; roughly 73% occur only once, and around 2% lies in the top ten. Sequenced material: memory CD4+ T cells sorted from blood. The receptors stem from a woman in her 30s in good health. The CDR3 runs from the conserved cysteine through the conserved F or W. Fields, in order: clone size, CDR3 length, J gene, D gene, V gene, CDR3 DNA, CDR3 protein. A D gene is named only where the DNA matches it firmly. Where a row states a size, it is once, few, many or the class of an expanded clone; other rows omit it.

clone_size: .; cdr3_length: 13; j_call: TRBJ1-5; d_call: .; v_call: TRBV7-8; cdr3_nt: TGTGCCAGCAGCCCGCTCCCCTTTCAGCCCCAGCATTTT; cdr3_aa: CASSPLPFQPQHF
clone_size: .; cdr3_length: 15; j_call: TRBJ2-7; d_call: TRBD2; v_call: TRBV28; cdr3_nt: TGTGCCAGCAGTTACACGGCTCTAGCGGGAGGAGAGCAGTACTTC; cdr3_aa: CASSYTALAGGEQYF
clone_size: few; cdr3_length: 14; j_call: TRBJ1-2; d_call: TRBD1; v_call: TRBV7-9; cdr3_nt: TGTGCCAGCAGCCACACAGGGGGCAACTATGGCTACACCTTC; cdr3_aa: CASSHTGGNYGYTF
clone_size: .; cdr3_length: 16; j_call: TRBJ1-5; d_call: .; v_call: TRBV5-1; cdr3_nt: TGCGCCAGCAGCCCGGGGACGGGTCATAGCAATCAGCCCCAGCATTTT; cdr3_aa: CASSPGTGHSNQPQHF
clone_size: few; cdr3_length: 17; j_call: TRBJ2-6; d_call: TRBD2; v_call: TRBV4-2; cdr3_nt: TGTGCCAGCAGCCAAGAGGGAGGGGCCTCTGGGGCCAACGTCCTGACTTTC; cdr3_aa: CASSQEGGASGANVLTF
clone_size: .; cdr3_length: 14; j_call: TRBJ1-1; d_call: .; v_call: TRBV30; cdr3_nt: TGTGCCTGGAGTTCGGGGGACATGAACACTGAAGCTTTCTTT; cdr3_aa: CAWSSGDMNTEAFF
clone_size: .; cdr3_length: 14; j_call: TRBJ2-1; d_call: TRBD1; v_call: TRBV7-2; cdr3_nt: TGTGCCAGCAGCCCACGGACAGGGCTCAATGAGCAGTTCTTC; cdr3_aa: CASSPRTGLNEQFF
clone_size: .; cdr3_length: 15; j_call: TRBJ2-1; d_call: TRBD2; v_call: TRBV2; cdr3_nt: TGTGCCAGCACCCTACTAGCGGGAGGGCCCAATGAGCAGTTCTTC; cdr3_aa: CASTLLAGGPNEQFF
clone_size: .; cdr3_length: 15; j_call: TRBJ2-7; d_call: TRBD2; v_call: TRBV7-9; cdr3_nt: TGTGCCAGCAGCTTATTAGCGGGAGATGCTTACGAGCAGTACTTC; cdr3_aa: CASSLLAGDAYEQYF
clone_size: .; cdr3_length: 15; j_call: TRBJ1-2; d_call: .; v_call: TRBV4-2; cdr3_nt: TGTGCCAGCAGCCAAGCTTTGGGGGTCGTCTATGGCTACACCTTC; cdr3_aa: CASSQALGVVYGYTF
clone_size: .; cdr3_length: 14; j_call: TRBJ1-2; d_call: TRBD1; v_call: TRBV2; cdr3_nt: TGTGCCAGCACCGATCAGGGGGCGCAATATGGCTACACCTTC; cdr3_aa: CASTDQGAQYGYTF
clone_size: .; cdr3_length: 11; j_call: TRBJ2-5; d_call: .; v_call: TRBV2; cdr3_nt: TGTGCCAGCACCTACCTAGGGACCCAGTACTTC; cdr3_aa: CASTYLGTQYF
clone_size: .; cdr3_length: 14; j_call: TRBJ2-3; d_call: .; v_call: TRBV5-1; cdr3_nt: TGCGCCAGCAGCTTGGGGAGGATGCCAGATACGCAGTATTTT; cdr3_aa: CASSLGRMPDTQYF
clone_size: .; cdr3_length: 16; j_call: TRBJ1-1; d_call: .; v_call: TRBV18; cdr3_nt: TGTGCCAGCTCACCACAGATGATAGGGGGAAACACTGAAGCTTTCTTT; cdr3_aa: CASSPQMIGGNTEAFF
clone_size: .; cdr3_length: 15; j_call: TRBJ2-7; d_call: .; v_call: TRBV5-1; cdr3_nt: TGCGCCAGCAGCTTGGGGCAGGGGGAGGAGTACGAGCAGTACTTC; cdr3_aa: CASSLGQGEEYEQYF
clone_size: .; cdr3_length: 16; j_call: TRBJ2-3; d_call: TRBD2; v_call: TRBV5-4; cdr3_nt: TGTGCCAGCAGCTTGGTTTCGGCGGGGGGAAGGGGGGCGCAGTATTTT; cdr3_aa: CASSLVSAGGRGAQYF
clone_size: .; cdr3_length: 14; j_call: TRBJ2-1; d_call: TRBD1; v_call: TRBV6-5; cdr3_nt: TGTGCCAGCAGAGCCGGGACAGGGCGTAATGAGCAGTTCTTC; cdr3_aa: CASRAGTGRNEQFF
clone_size: .; cdr3_length: 14; j_call: TRBJ2-1; d_call: .; v_call: TRBV7-9; cdr3_nt: TGTGCCAGCAGCTTTAGCGTCAGTATTAATGAGCAGTTCTTC; cdr3_aa: CASSFSVSINEQFF
clone_size: few; cdr3_length: 11; j_call: TRBJ2-1; d_call: TRBD2; v_call: TRBV20-1; cdr3_nt: TGCAGTGCCACTAGCGAGGGTGAGCAGTTCTTC; cdr3_aa: CSATSEGEQFF
clone_size: many; cdr3_length: 14; j_call: TRBJ2-3; d_call: TRBD1; v_call: TRBV5-1; cdr3_nt: TGCGCCAGCAGCTATGGACAGGGTGGCGATACGCAGTATTTT; cdr3_aa: CASSYGQGGDTQYF
clone_size: .; cdr3_length: 15; j_call: TRBJ1-2; d_call: .; v_call: TRBV14; cdr3_nt: TGTGCCAGCAGCCAAGATCCGGGCCACAACTATGGCTACACCTTC; cdr3_aa: CASSQDPGHNYGYTF
clone_size: many; cdr3_length: 12; j_call: TRBJ1-2; d_call: .; v_call: TRBV7-9; cdr3_nt: TGTGCCAGCAGCTTTACAGGCGCGGGCTACACCTTC; cdr3_aa: CASSFTGAGYTF
clone_size: .; cdr3_length: 14; j_call: TRBJ2-1; d_call: TRBD2; v_call: TRBV2; cdr3_nt: TGTGCCAGCAGACGACTAGCGGGAAGCAATGAGCAGTTCTTC; cdr3_aa: CASRRLAGSNEQFF
clone_size: .; cdr3_length: 12; j_call: TRBJ2-5; d_call: .; v_call: TRBV7-2; cdr3_nt: TGTGCCAGCAGCTTATTTCAGGAGACCCAGTACTTC; cdr3_aa: CASSLFQETQYF
clone_size: .; cdr3_length: 14; j_call: TRBJ2-6; d_call: .; v_call: TRBV29-1; cdr3_nt: TGCAGCGTAAAGGTCGTCTCTGGGGCCAACGTCCTGACTTTC; cdr3_aa: CSVKVVSGANVLTF
clone_size: .; cdr3_length: 14; j_call: TRBJ2-3; d_call: .; v_call: TRBV11-2; cdr3_nt: TGTGCCAGCAGCTTACGGCTTACAACAGATACGCAGTATTTT; cdr3_aa: CASSLRLTTDTQYF
clone_size: few; cdr3_length: 15; j_call: TRBJ1-5; d_call: TRBD1; v_call: TRBV27; cdr3_nt: TGTGCCAGCAGCTTCGGACAGGGGGCGGATCAGCCCCAGCATTTT; cdr3_aa: CASSFGQGADQPQHF
clone_size: .; cdr3_length: 15; j_call: TRBJ2-7; d_call: TRBD2; v_call: TRBV6-5; cdr3_nt: TGTGCCAGCAGCCCAGGGACTAGCGGGAGCTACGAGCAGTACTTC; cdr3_aa: CASSPGTSGSYEQYF
clone_size: .; cdr3_length: 20; j_call: TRBJ1-3; d_call: TRBD1; v_call: TRBV9; cdr3_nt: TGTGCCAGCAGCCCACGCGACAGGCGAGAGAGGACAGGCTCTGGAAACACCATATATTTT; cdr3_aa: CASSPRDRRERTGSGNTIYF
clone_size: few; cdr3_length: 10; j_call: TRBJ1-1; d_call: .; v_call: TRBV19; cdr3_nt: TGTGCCACCGCGGGTGTCACAAGGCTTTTT; cdr3_aa: CATAGVTRLF
clone_size: .; cdr3_length: 14; j_call: TRBJ1-5; d_call: .; v_call: TRBV6-1; cdr3_nt: TGTGCCAGCAGTGGGGAAAGGGGCAATCAGCCCCAGCATTTT; cdr3_aa: CASSGERGNQPQHF
clone_size: few; cdr3_length: 17; j_call: TRBJ2-5; d_call: TRBD2; v_call: TRBV9; cdr3_nt: TGTGCCAGCAGCGCTTTTTCCGGGACTAGCGGGAAAGAGACCCAGTACTTC; cdr3_aa: CASSAFSGTSGKETQYF
clone_size: many; cdr3_length: 15; j_call: TRBJ1-1; d_call: .; v_call: TRBV27; cdr3_nt: TGTGCCAGCAGTTTCCAGGGAGGGGGGAACACTGAAGCTTTCTTT; cdr3_aa: CASSFQGGGNTEAFF
clone_size: .; cdr3_length: 14; j_call: TRBJ2-2; d_call: TRBD2; v_call: TRBV11-2; cdr3_nt: TGTGCCAGCAGCCAGACTAGCGGGTCAGGGGAGCTGTTTTTT; cdr3_aa: CASSQTSGSGELFF
clone_size: .; cdr3_length: 16; j_call: TRBJ2-3; d_call: .; v_call: TRBV9; cdr3_nt: TGTGCCAGCAGCGTATTGTCTACACTAATCACAGATACGCAGTATTTT; cdr3_aa: CASSVLSTLITDTQYF
clone_size: .; cdr3_length: 16; j_call: TRBJ2-2; d_call: TRBD2; v_call: TRBV29-1; cdr3_nt: TGCAGCGTTGCCCCTCTAGCGGGAGTGGGTACCGGGGAGCTGTTTTTT; cdr3_aa: CSVAPLAGVGTGELFF
clone_size: .; cdr3_length: 15; j_call: TRBJ2-5; d_call: .; v_call: TRBV7-2; cdr3_nt: TGTGCCAGCAGCCTCGCCCAGACTAGACAAGAGACCCAGTACTTC; cdr3_aa: CASSLAQTRQETQYF
clone_size: .; cdr3_length: 17; j_call: TRBJ1-2; d_call: TRBD1; v_call: TRBV28; cdr3_nt: TGTGCCAGCAGTCATACTGTTGGACAGGGGGCGGGCTATGGCTACACCTTC; cdr3_aa: CASSHTVGQGAGYGYTF
clone_size: once; cdr3_length: 12; j_call: TRBJ1-4; d_call: .; v_call: TRBV28; cdr3_nt: TGTGCCAGCAGGCTGAGGGGGGAAAAACTGTTTTTT; cdr3_aa: CASRLRGEKLFF
clone_size: many; cdr3_length: 15; j_call: TRBJ2-3; d_call: .; v_call: TRBV5-1; cdr3_nt: TGCGCCAGCAGCTTGAGCTGGCAGGGCACAGATACGCAGTATTTT; cdr3_aa: CASSLSWQGTDTQYF
clone_size: .; cdr3_length: 19; j_call: TRBJ2-7; d_call: TRBD1; v_call: TRBV5-1; cdr3_nt: TGCGCCAGCAGCCCGGCCGGGACAGCGACGCCGGGACAATACTACGAGCAGTACTTC; cdr3_aa: CASSPAGTATPGQYYEQYF
clone_size: .; cdr3_length: 15; j_call: TRBJ1-1; d_call: .; v_call: TRBV6-1; cdr3_nt: TGTGCCAGCAGTGAAGCGCTCGGGTGGAACACTGAAGCTTTCTTT; cdr3_aa: CASSEALGWNTEAFF
clone_size: .; cdr3_length: 18; j_call: TRBJ2-2; d_call: TRBD2; v_call: TRBV6-1; cdr3_nt: TGTGCCAGCAGTGAATTGGGACCCCGGGGGGGATGGACCGGGGAGCTGTTTTTT; cdr3_aa: CASSELGPRGGWTGELFF
clone_size: .; cdr3_length: 14; j_call: TRBJ1-1; d_call: TRBD1; v_call: TRBV5-1; cdr3_nt: TGCGCCAGCAGTTCCATGAGGGGGCCCACTGAAGCTTTCTTT; cdr3_aa: CASSSMRGPTEAFF
clone_size: .; cdr3_length: 15; j_call: TRBJ2-7; d_call: .; v_call: TRBV25-1; cdr3_nt: TGTGCCAGCAGTGAACCCACACCCAGGGGTCTCGAGCAGTACTTC; cdr3_aa: CASSEPTPRGLEQYF
clone_size: .; cdr3_length: 15; j_call: TRBJ2-2; d_call: .; v_call: TRBV5-8; cdr3_nt: TGTGCCAGCAGCCGGGACGGCCGTAGCACCGGGGAGCTGTTTTTT; cdr3_aa: CASSRDGRSTGELFF
clone_size: .; cdr3_length: 14; j_call: TRBJ2-1; d_call: .; v_call: TRBV4-1; cdr3_nt: TGCGCCAGCAGCCAAGATTGGGCTAAAAATGAGCAGTTCTTC; cdr3_aa: CASSQDWAKNEQFF
clone_size: .; cdr3_length: 15; j_call: TRBJ2-1; d_call: .; v_call: TRBV30; cdr3_nt: TGTGCCTGGAGTTACTACGTCCGGGGGGCCAATGAGCAGTTCTTC; cdr3_aa: CAWSYYVRGANEQFF
clone_size: .; cdr3_length: 15; j_call: TRBJ1-2; d_call: .; v_call: TRBV27; cdr3_nt: TGTGCCAGCACCGAGTTTCCAAGTTTGAAATCTGGCTACACCTTC; cdr3_aa: CASTEFPSLKSGYTF